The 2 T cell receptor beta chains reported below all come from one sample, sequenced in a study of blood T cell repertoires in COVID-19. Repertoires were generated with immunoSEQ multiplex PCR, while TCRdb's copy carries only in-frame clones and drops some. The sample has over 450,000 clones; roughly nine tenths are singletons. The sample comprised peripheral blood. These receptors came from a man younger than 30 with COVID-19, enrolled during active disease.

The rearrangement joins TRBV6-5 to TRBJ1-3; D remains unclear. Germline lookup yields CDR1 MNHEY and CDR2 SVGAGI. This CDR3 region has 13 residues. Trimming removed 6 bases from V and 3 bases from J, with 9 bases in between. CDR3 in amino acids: CASSQSNGNTIYF. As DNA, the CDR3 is TGTGCCAGCAGCCAGTCAAATGGAAACACCATATATTTT.

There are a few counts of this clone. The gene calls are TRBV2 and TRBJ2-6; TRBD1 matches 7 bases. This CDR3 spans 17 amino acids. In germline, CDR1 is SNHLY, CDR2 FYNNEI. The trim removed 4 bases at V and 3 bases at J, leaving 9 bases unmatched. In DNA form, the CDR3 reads TGTGCCAGCAGTGCGATAGGGGGCATCAATGGGGCCAACGTCCTGACTTTC. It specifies CASSAIGGINGANVLTF. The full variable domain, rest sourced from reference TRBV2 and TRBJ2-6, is EPEVTQTPSHQVTQMGQEVILRCVPISNHLYFYWYRQILGQKVEFLVSFYNNEISEKSEIFDDQFSVERPDGSNFTLKIRSTKLEDSAMYFCASSAIGGINGANVLTFGAGSRLTVL.